This T cell receptor (beta chain) is from a study of monozygotic twins with inflammatory bowel disease. UMIs bearing a 6-nucleotide sample barcode were added through template switching. TCRdb reanalyzed the 5' RACE reads, giving one entry per CDR3 protein sequence and no DNA. The sample data list 400,000 to 500,000 distinct CDR3 sequences. CDR1 SGHRS and CDR2 YFSETQ come from the germline V gene. CDR3 length equals 15 residues. Sequenced material: blood. The receptor comes from a human donor with ulcerative colitis or Crohn's disease, or a healthy co-twin of an affected twin (not recorded which). J is TRBJ2-3 and V is TRBV5-1; the TCRdb D gene call, TRBD1, has no DNA to confirm it. The CDR3 sequence is CASSFGAGASDTQYF.